These 2 T cell receptor beta chains share one sample of origin, sequenced in a study of post-analysis software for immune sequencing data. Libraries were made from TCR beta cDNA, and they carried unique molecular identifiers. TCRdb processed the PCR reads anew with MiXCR; each CDR3 protein has one entry. There are roughly 800,000 distinct CDR3 sequences in the sample; roughly 46% occur only once, and 4.9% lies in the top ten. Findings and limits, study-wide: Relative to controls, patients had about 5 TRBV segments at higher frequency, with TRBV5-6, TRBV5-1 and TRBV20-1 among these.

No antigens are known for them. Sequenced input: blood. These receptors all come from a girl aged 10 to 17 with multiple sclerosis.

The chain joins TRBV2 to TRBJ2-5; D gene unclear. Trimming left V 2 bases short and J 1 base short, with 11 bases between. CDR1 is SNHLY, CDR2 FYNNEI, per germline. CDR3 length: 15 residues. The CDR3 DNA reads as TGTGCCAGCAGTGAACAGAGCACAACCCAAGAGACCCAGTACTTC. Translated, it gives CASSEQSTTQETQYF.

J is TRBJ2-1 and V is TRBV2; 9 positions agree with TRBD2. The trim removed 6 bases at V and 9 bases at J, leaving 9 bases unmatched. The CDR3 is 14 residues long. Germline assignment: CDR1 SNHLY and CDR2 FYNNEI. The CDR3 region is CASRGGRASAEQFF. The CDR3 coding sequence is TGTGCCAGCAGAGGCGGGAGGGCCAGTGCTGAGCAGTTCTTC.